This entry lists 12 T cell receptor beta chains sequenced from one sample in a study of low-dose radiotherapy and immunotherapy resistance in tumors. With TRAV- and TRBV-specific primers, first-strand cDNA was made, covering the alpha and beta chains. With a constant-region primer and a V-primer adapter, TCRs were subjected to roughly 20 PCR cycles of amplification. TCRdb ran MiXCR on the reads and lists one entry per CDR3 protein. The data contain 95,000 to 100,000 distinct CDR3 sequences, around 20% of them singletons. Time point specified: after trial treatment. The treatment: LDRT plus nivolumab, ipilimumab, low-dose cyclophosphamide and aspirin (RACIN trial). The source was PBMCs, collected after low-dose radiotherapy plus immunotherapy. These receptors originate from a male donor with prostate cancer.

This clonotype has a count of ten or more. The CDR3 here is CSARDWGGVRDGELFF. In nucleotides, the CDR3 is TGCAGTGCTAGAGATTGGGGGGGCGTGCGGGACGGAGAGCTGTTTTTT. The J gene is TRBJ2-2, the V gene TRBV20-1, with D perhaps TRBD2 (7 bases). Germline V gene sequence: CDR1 DFQATT, CDR2 SNEGSKA (reference sequence). CDR3 length equals 16 residues. Between the trimmed V and J ends, which lost 0 bases and 11 bases, there was a span of 22 bases.

The sample holds many counts of this clonotype. The chain couples TRBV13 to TRBJ2-1; 9 bases are a match to TRBD1. The V gene's germline CDR1 is PRHDT and CDR2 FYEKMQ (reference sequence). This CDR3 spans 15 amino acids. With 5 bases clipped from V and 8 bases from J, the junction kept 10 bases outside the gene matches. CDR3 coding DNA: TGTGCCAGCAGCCCACAGGGGGCGAACTATGATGAGCAGTTCTTC. Its translation is CASSPQGANYDEQFF.

This clonotype was recorded many times. The rearrangement links TRBV3-1 to TRBJ1-4, with 7 bases aligning to TRBD1. V trimming: 4 bases; J trimming: 5 bases; junction bases outside the gene matches: 4. CDR3 length: 14 amino acids. Germline V gene data show CDR1 as LGHDT and CDR2 as YNNKEL (reference sequence). The CDR3 reads CASSPGTVNEKLFF. The DNA of the CDR3 is TGTGCCAGCAGCCCCGGGACAGTGAATGAAAAACTGTTTTTT.

This clonotype appeared many times. This chain links TRBV2 with TRBJ2-7; D gene unclear. The V and J ends lost 3 bases and 4 bases respectively, with 22 bases between them. Germline V gives CDR1 SNHLY, CDR2 FYNNEI. The CDR3 runs 17 residues. The CDR3 region has the DNA TGTGCCAGCAGTGACCTCCCGCTCCGGGCCCCCGGGTACGAGCAGTACTTC. Protein: CASSDLPLRAPGYEQYF.

The chain couples TRBV3-1 to TRBJ1-1; D unclear. The CDR3 covers 15 residues. Trimming left V 7 bases short and J 1 base short, with 16 bases between. Germline CDR1 LGHDT, CDR2 YNNKEL (reference sequence). Here the CDR3 reads CASIRVKLGNTEAFF. For the CDR3, the DNA is TGTGCCAGCATCCGGGTGAAGCTGGGGAACACTGAAGCTTTCTTT. Using reference TRBV3-1 and TRBJ1-1 for the parts outside the CDR3, the full variable domain is DTAVSQTPKYLVTQMGNDKSIKCEQNLGHDTMYWYKQDSKKFLKIMFSYNNKELIINETVPNRFSPKSPDKAHLNLHINSLELGDSAVYFCASIRVKLGNTEAFFGQGTRLTVV.

The CDR3 protein is CASSEGGRVAFF. The CDR3 region has the DNA TGTGCCAGCAGTGAAGGGGGACGGGTAGCTTTCTTT. The chain recombines TRBV2 with TRBJ1-1; D is possibly TRBD1 (5 bases). V was pared by 1 base and J by 10 bases, with 10 bases between. The germline gives CDR1 SNHLY, CDR2 FYNNEI. CDR3 size: 12 residues.

This clonotype was observed many times. This chain connects TRBV18 to TRBJ2-7; D ambiguous. Deletions cut 3 bases from V and 3 bases from J, with 6 bases between. This CDR3 is 12 amino acids long. CDR1 KGHSH and CDR2 LQKENI come from the germline V gene. In DNA, the CDR3 is TGTGCCAGCTCACCGACGGACTACGAGCAGTACTTC. Translation: CASSPTDYEQYF.

This clonotype was recorded at least ten times. This chain links TRBV2 with TRBJ2-2; 12 bases fit TRBD2. The germline V gene encodes CDR1 SNHLY and CDR2 FYNNEI. The CDR3 extends over 15 amino acids. The junction had 4 bases not matched to a gene; V was cut back by 7 bases and J by 4 bases. Here the CDR3 DNA reads TGTGCCAGCAACCTAGCGGGGGGGCTCACCGGGGAGCTGTTTTTT. It is translated as CASNLAGGLTGELFF.

This clonotype was detected many times. J is TRBJ2-7 and V is TRBV11-2; D remains ambiguous. The CDR3 extends over 13 amino acids. The V end was cut by 5 bases, the J end by 1 base, with 9 bases between. Germline CDR1 reads SGHAT; CDR2 reads FQNNGV. CDR3 nucleotide sequence: TGTGCCAGCAGCCCGGTGGTATCCTACGAGCAGTACTTC. Amino acid sequence: CASSPVVSYEQYF.

This clonotype was seen many times. The V call is TRBV7-3, the J call TRBJ2-1, with 14 bases identical to TRBD2. The CDR3 has 15 residues. Germline CDR1 SGHTA, CDR2 FQGTGA. Losses at the gene ends were 3 bases for V and 8 bases for J; bases not matched to a gene: 3. The CDR3 region has the DNA TGTGCCAGCAGCTTTGGGACTAGCGGGGGCGATGAGCAGTTCTTC. This encodes CASSFGTSGGDEQFF.

Ten or more counts support this clonotype. The V gene is TRBV9, the J gene TRBJ2-7, with TRBD2 as a possible D gene (6 bases). Trimming removed 3 bases at V and 7 bases at J, with 20 bases between. This CDR3 region has 15 residues. The germline V gene has CDR1 SGDLS and CDR2 YYNGEE. The CDR3 protein is CASSALARTSEEQYF. The CDR3 DNA is TGTGCCAGCAGCGCACTAGCTCGGACCTCAGAGGAGCAGTACTTC.

Ten or more counts support this clonotype. The gene calls are TRBV9 and TRBJ2-5; perhaps TRBD2 as D (6 bases). The CDR3 has 15 amino acids. In germline, CDR1 is SGDLS, CDR2 YYNGEE. Trimming took off 4 bases at V and 4 bases at J, with 17 bases between the two ends. CDR3 sequence reads: CASSPPRGKAETQYF. CDR3 bases: TGTGCCAGCAGCCCCCCTCGGGGGAAGGCAGAGACCCAGTACTTC.